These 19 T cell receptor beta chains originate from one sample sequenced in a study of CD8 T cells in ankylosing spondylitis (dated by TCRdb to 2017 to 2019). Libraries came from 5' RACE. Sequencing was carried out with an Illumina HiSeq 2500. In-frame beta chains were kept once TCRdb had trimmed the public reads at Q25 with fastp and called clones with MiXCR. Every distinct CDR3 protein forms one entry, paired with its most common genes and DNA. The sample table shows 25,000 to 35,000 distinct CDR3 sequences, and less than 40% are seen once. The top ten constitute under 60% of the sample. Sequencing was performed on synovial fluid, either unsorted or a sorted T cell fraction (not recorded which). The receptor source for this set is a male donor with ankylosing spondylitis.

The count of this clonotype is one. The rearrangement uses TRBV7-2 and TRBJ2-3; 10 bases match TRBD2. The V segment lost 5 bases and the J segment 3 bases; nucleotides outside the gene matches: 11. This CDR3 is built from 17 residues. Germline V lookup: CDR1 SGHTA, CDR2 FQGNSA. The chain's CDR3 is CASSLRGAGGGTDTQYF. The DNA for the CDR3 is TGTGCCAGCAGCCTGAGGGGAGCGGGAGGGGGGACAGATACGCAGTATTTT.

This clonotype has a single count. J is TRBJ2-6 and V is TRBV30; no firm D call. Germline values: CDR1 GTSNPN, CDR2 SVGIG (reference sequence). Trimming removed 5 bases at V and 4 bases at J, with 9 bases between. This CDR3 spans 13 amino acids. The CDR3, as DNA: TGTGCCTGGTCAAGTACAGGGGCCAACGTCCTGACTTTC. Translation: CAWSSTGANVLTF.

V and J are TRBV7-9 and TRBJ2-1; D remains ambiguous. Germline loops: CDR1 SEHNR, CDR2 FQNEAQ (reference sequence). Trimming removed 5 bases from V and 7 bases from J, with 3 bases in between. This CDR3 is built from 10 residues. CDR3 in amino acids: CASSPNEQFF. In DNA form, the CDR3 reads TGTGCCAGCAGCCCGAATGAGCAGTTCTTC.

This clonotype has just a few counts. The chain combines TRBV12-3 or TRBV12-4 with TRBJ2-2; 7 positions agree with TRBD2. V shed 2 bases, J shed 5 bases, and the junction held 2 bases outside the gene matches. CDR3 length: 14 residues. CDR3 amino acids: CASSLWEGTGELFF. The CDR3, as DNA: TGTGCCAGCAGTTTATGGGAGGGGACCGGGGAGCTGTTTTTT.

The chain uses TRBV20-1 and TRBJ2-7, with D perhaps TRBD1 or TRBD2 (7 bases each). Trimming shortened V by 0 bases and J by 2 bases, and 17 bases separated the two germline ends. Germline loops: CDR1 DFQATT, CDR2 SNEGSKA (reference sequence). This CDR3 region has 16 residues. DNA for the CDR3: TGCAGTGCTAGAGATTTGGGAGGGGGCGATCCCTACGAGCAGTACGTC. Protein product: CSARDLGGGDPYEQYV.

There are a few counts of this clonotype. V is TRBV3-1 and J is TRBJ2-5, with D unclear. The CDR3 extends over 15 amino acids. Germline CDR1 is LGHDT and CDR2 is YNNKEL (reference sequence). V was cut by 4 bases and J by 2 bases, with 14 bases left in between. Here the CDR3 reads CASSPPIGFQETQYF. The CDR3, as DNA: TGTGCCAGCAGCCCTCCTATTGGGTTTCAAGAGACCCAGTACTTC.

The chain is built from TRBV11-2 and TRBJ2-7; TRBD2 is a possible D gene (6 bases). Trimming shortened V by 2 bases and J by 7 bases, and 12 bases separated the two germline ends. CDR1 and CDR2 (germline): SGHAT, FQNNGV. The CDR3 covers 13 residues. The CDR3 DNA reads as TGTGCCAGCAGCTTAATATCACGGGGGGAGCAGTACTTC. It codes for CASSLISRGEQYF.

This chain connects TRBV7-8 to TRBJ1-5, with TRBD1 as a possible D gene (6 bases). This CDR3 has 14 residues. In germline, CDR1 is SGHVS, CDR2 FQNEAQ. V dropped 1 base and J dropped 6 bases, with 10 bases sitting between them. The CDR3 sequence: CASSLGDMVQPQHF. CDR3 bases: TGTGCCAGCAGCTTAGGGGACATGGTTCAGCCCCAGCATTTT.

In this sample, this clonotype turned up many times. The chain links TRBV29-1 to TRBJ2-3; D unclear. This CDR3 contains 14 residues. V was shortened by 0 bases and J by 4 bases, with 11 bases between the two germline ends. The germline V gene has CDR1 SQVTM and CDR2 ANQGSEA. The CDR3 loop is CSVEDGIRADTQYF. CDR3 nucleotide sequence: TGCAGCGTTGAAGATGGAATCAGAGCAGATACGCAGTATTTT.

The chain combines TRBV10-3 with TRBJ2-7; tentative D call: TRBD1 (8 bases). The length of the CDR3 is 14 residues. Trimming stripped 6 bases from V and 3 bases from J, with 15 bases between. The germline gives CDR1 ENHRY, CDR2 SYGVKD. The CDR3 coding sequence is TGTGCCATCAGGGACACAGGGGGGGGCTACGAGCAGTACTTC. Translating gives CAIRDTGGGYEQYF.

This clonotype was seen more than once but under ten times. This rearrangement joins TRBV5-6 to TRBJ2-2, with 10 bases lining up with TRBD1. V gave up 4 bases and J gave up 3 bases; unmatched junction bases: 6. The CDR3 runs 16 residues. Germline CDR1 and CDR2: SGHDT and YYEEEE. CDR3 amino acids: CASSNPGQGYTGELFF. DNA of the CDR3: TGTGCCAGCAGCAACCCGGGACAGGGGTACACCGGGGAGCTGTTTTTT.

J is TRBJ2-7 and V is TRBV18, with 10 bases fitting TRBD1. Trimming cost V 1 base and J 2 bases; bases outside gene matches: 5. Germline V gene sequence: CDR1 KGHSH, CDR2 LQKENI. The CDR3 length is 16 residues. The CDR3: CASSPQDRGTPYEQYF. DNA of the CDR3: TGTGCCAGCTCACCACAGGACAGGGGGACCCCCTACGAGCAGTACTTC.

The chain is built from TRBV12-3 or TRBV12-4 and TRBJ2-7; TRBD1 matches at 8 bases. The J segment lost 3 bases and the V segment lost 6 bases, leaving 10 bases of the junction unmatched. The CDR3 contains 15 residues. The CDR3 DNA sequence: TGTGCCAGCAGCGGACAGGGAGTTTTAGACTACGAGCAGTACTTC. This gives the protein CASSGQGVLDYEQYF.

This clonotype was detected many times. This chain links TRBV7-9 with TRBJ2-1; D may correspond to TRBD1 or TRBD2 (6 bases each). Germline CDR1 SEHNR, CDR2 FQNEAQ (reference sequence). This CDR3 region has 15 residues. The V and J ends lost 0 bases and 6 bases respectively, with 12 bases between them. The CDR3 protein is CASSLAPGGPNEQFF. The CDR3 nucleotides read TGTGCCAGCAGCTTAGCCCCTGGGGGGCCCAATGAGCAGTTCTTC. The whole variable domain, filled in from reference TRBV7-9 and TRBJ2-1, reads DTGVSQNPRHKITKRGQNVTFRCDPISEHNRLYWYRQTLGQGPEFLTYFQNEAQLEKSRLLSDRFSAERPKGSFSTLEIQRTEQGDSAMYLCASSLAPGGPNEQFFGPGTRLTVL.

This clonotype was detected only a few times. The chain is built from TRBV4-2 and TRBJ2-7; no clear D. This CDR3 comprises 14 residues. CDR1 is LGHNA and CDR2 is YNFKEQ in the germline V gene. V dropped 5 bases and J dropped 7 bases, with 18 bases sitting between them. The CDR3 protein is CASSGPSDSREQYF. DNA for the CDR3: TGTGCCAGCAGCGGCCCCTCAGACTCTAGGGAGCAGTACTTC.

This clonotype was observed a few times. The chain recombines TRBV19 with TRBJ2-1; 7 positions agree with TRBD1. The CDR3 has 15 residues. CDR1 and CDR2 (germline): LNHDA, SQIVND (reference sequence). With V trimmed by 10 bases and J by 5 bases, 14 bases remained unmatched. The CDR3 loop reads CATRRPGQLDNEQFF. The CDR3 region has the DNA TGTGCCACGCGCCGACCGGGACAGTTAGACAATGAGCAGTTCTTC.

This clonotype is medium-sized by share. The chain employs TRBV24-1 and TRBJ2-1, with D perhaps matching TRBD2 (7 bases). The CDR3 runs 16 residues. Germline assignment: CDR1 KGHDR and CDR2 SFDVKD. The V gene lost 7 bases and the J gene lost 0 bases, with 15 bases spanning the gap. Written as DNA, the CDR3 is TGTGCCACCAGGGGGGGGGCGGAGAGCTCCTACAATGAGCAGTTCTTC. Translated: CATRGGAESSYNEQFF.

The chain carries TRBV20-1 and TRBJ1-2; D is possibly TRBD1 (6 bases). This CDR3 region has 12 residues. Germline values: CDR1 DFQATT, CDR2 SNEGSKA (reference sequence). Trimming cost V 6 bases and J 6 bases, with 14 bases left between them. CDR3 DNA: TGCAGTGCGCGGGGCGCAGGGGATGGCTACACCTTC. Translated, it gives CSARGAGDGYTF.

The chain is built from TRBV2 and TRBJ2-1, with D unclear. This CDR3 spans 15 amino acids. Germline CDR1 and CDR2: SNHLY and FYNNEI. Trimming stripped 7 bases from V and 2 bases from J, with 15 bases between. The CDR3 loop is CASTPPTATYNEQFF. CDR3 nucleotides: TGTGCCAGCACCCCGCCCACTGCTACCTACAATGAGCAGTTCTTC.